Listed below are T cell receptor beta chains from one sample, sequenced in a study of T-cell reconstitution after alpha-beta-depleted transplantation in children. TCRdb re-derived calls from the PCR reads in MiXCR, one entry per CDR3 protein. The table has over 550,000 distinct CDR3 sequences, approximately 10% seen once; the top ten hold roughly 4%. Sequencing used PBMCs from the stem cell graft donor, obtained from the stem cell graft. These receptors all come from a human donor who donated a stem cell graft to a child with acute myeloid leukemia. Each CDR3 is given with its conserved first and last residue. Fields, in order: V gene, D gene, clone size, J gene, CDR3 protein, CDR3 DNA. The D gene is left open where the match is weak. A clone size is listed for some rows: how often the clone was seen (once, few, many), or a class if it is expanded.

V: TRBV20-1
D: NA
size: many
J: TRBJ2-3
CDR3: CSARGTGGTDTQYF
DNA: TGCAGTGCTAGGGGGACTGGGGGCACAGATACGCAGTATTTT

V: TRBV29-1
D: NA
size: many
J: TRBJ1-1
CDR3: CSAEQDEAFF
DNA: TGCAGCGCGGAGCAGGATGAAGCTTTCTTT

V: TRBV24-1
D: NA
size: few
J: TRBJ2-1
CDR3: CATSPRSGYNEQFF
DNA: TGTGCCACCAGTCCTAGGTCCGGGTACAATGAGCAGTTCTTC

V: TRBV30
D: TRBD2
size: NA
J: TRBJ2-3
CDR3: CAWSVGLAGVYTDTQYF
DNA: TGTGCCTGGAGTGTAGGACTAGCGGGTGTCTACACAGATACGCAGTATTTT

V: TRBV9
D: NA
size: many
J: TRBJ2-1
CDR3: CASSVGPNEQFF
DNA: TGTGCCAGCAGCGTAGGTCCCAATGAGCAGTTCTTC

V: TRBV5-1
D: NA
size: many
J: TRBJ2-6
CDR3: CASSLGSGANVLTF
DNA: TGCGCCAGCAGCTTGGGGTCTGGGGCCAACGTCCTGACTTTC

V: TRBV5-1
D: NA
size: NA
J: TRBJ2-3
CDR3: CASSLAVGSTDTQYF
DNA: TGCGCCAGCAGCTTGGCCGTTGGTAGCACAGATACGCAGTATTTT

V: TRBV12-3/TRBV12-4
D: NA
size: many
J: TRBJ2-1
CDR3: CASSSIPQGIKNEQFF
DNA: TGTGCCAGCAGTTCTATTCCTCAGGGGATCAAGAATGAGCAGTTCTTC

V: TRBV29-1
D: NA
size: NA
J: TRBJ2-1
CDR3: CSVEDPGPERSYNEQFF
DNA: TGCAGCGTTGAAGATCCAGGTCCTGAGCGCTCCTACAATGAGCAGTTCTTC

V: TRBV29-1
D: TRBD1
size: many
J: TRBJ2-7
CDR3: CGATGVSYEQYF
DNA: TGCGGCGCCACAGGGGTCTCCTACGAGCAGTACTTC

V: TRBV6-2/TRBV6-3
D: TRBD1
size: NA
J: TRBJ2-2
CDR3: CASSYSPGAQGRTGELFF
DNA: TGTGCCAGCAGTTACTCGCCGGGCGCACAGGGGCGAACCGGGGAGCTGTTTTTT

V: TRBV20-1
D: TRBD1
size: NA
J: TRBJ1-5
CDR3: CSAGGRDNQPQHF
DNA: TGCAGTGCAGGGGGCAGGGACAATCAGCCCCAGCATTTT

V: TRBV6-2/TRBV6-3
D: NA
size: many
J: TRBJ2-2
CDR3: CASSQGPIYGELFF
DNA: TGTGCCAGCAGCCAAGGCCCAATTTATGGGGAGCTGTTTTTT

V: TRBV6-4
D: TRBD2
size: many
J: TRBJ2-1
CDR3: CASSRTSGGGNEQFF
DNA: TGTGCCAGCAGTCGGACTAGCGGAGGGGGCAATGAGCAGTTCTTC

V: TRBV4-3
D: NA
size: few
J: TRBJ2-2
CDR3: CASSQDGLTGELFF
DNA: TGCGCCAGCAGCCAAGACGGTCTCACCGGGGAGCTGTTTTTT

V: TRBV29-1
D: NA
size: few
J: TRBJ1-2
CDR3: CSVVSGAGGYTF
DNA: TGCAGCGTTGTTTCCGGGGCTGGTGGCTACACCTTC

V: TRBV12-3/TRBV12-4
D: TRBD2
size: few
J: TRBJ2-7
CDR3: CASSLAGGPLLYEQYF
DNA: TGTGCCAGCAGTCTAGCGGGAGGCCCCCTTCTGTACGAGCAGTACTTC

V: TRBV7-9
D: NA
size: few
J: TRBJ2-7
CDR3: CASSLWQVDEQYF
DNA: TGTGCCAGCAGCTTATGGCAGGTCGACGAGCAGTACTTC

V: TRBV6-2/TRBV6-3
D: TRBD1
size: NA
J: TRBJ2-7
CDR3: CASSRGSQGIYEQYF
DNA: TGTGCCAGCAGTAGGGGATCACAGGGGATCTACGAGCAGTACTTC

V: TRBV20-1
D: NA
size: many
J: TRBJ2-4
CDR3: CSAPQGAKNIQYF
DNA: TGCAGTGCTCCTCAGGGAGCCAAAAACATTCAGTACTTC

V: TRBV3-1
D: TRBD1
size: many
J: TRBJ2-7
CDR3: CASRPGTGYPVGDEQYF
DNA: TGTGCCAGCCGTCCCGGGACAGGGTACCCGGTTGGCGACGAGCAGTACTTC

V: TRBV18
D: TRBD2
size: NA
J: TRBJ2-2
CDR3: CASSPSGSTGELFF
DNA: TGTGCCAGCTCACCTAGCGGGAGCACCGGGGAGCTGTTTTTT

V: TRBV29-1
D: NA
size: NA
J: TRBJ2-7
CDR3: CSVQRGSPGEQYF
DNA: TGCAGCGTTCAACGGGGGTCACCCGGCGAGCAGTACTTC

V: TRBV2
D: NA
size: few
J: TRBJ2-2
CDR3: CASRGTSNTGELFF
DNA: TGTGCCAGCAGGGGGACTTCGAACACCGGGGAGCTGTTTTTT

V: TRBV24-1
D: TRBD2
size: many
J: TRBJ2-1
CDR3: CATSDRGVPRAQMEQFF
DNA: TGTGCCACCAGTGATCGGGGGGTCCCTCGGGCTCAAATGGAGCAGTTCTTC

V: TRBV2
D: NA
size: NA
J: TRBJ2-6
CDR3: CASPNSPGANVLTF
DNA: TGTGCCAGCCCTAATTCCCCTGGGGCCAACGTCCTGACTTTC

V: TRBV12-3/TRBV12-4
D: NA
size: NA
J: TRBJ1-2
CDR3: CASKASGAEDGYTF
DNA: TGTGCCAGCAAAGCGTCGGGGGCGGAAGATGGCTACACCTTC

V: TRBV3-1
D: TRBD2
size: few
J: TRBJ2-2
CDR3: CASRIAGLSNTGELFF
DNA: TGTGCCAGCAGGATAGCGGGATTATCGAACACCGGGGAGCTGTTTTTT